The TCR beta chain under discussion was sequenced for a study of identical twins. Overall study findings and caveats: Twins shared out-of-frame alpha sequences with excess low generation probability. For monozygotic twins, models underestimated out-of-frame TCR alpha sharing.

The V end was cut by 0 bases, the J end by 1 base, with 17 bases between. The germline gives CDR1 SGHRS, CDR2 YFSETQ. CDR3 length: 17 amino acids. Regarding this clonotype: Its antigen remains unidentified.

The cDNA had a unique molecular identifier and a template-switch universal primer site. TCRdb reprocessed the 5' RACE reads via MiXCR and lists one record per CDR3 protein. The repertoire holds just under 650,000 distinct CDR3 sequences, with around 7.5% as singletons. This sample was also put to use in a study of yellow fever vaccine responses in identical twins.

Sequencing was done on a sample of PBMCs. The genes are TRBV5-1 and TRBJ2-7; D is tentatively TRBD1 or TRBD2 (5 bases each). The receptor was derived from a woman aged 18 to 35 in good health. CDR3 sequence: CASSLGRLGDRSYEQYF. The CDR3, as DNA: TGCGCCAGCAGCTTGGGGCGTTTGGGGGATCGGTCCTACGAGCAGTACTTC.